Listed below are T cell receptor beta chains from one sample, sequenced in a study of blood T cell repertoires in COVID-19. Sequencing used immunoSEQ multiplex PCR; TCRdb keeps in-frame clones, though not all of them. This sample carries over 85,000 clones, around 93% of them seen once, and the ten largest clones take roughly 2.3%. Specimen: peripheral blood. The receptors here all came from a human donor with active COVID-19. The donor label of this sample is uncertain. CDR3s include the opening cysteine and the closing phenylalanine or tryptophan. D genes are given only for firm matches. Expanded clones get a size class; other rows say once, few or many, or leave the size out.

TRBJ2-3 | TRBD2 | TRBV6-1 | - | TGTGCCAGCAGTGATGGGCGTCAGGGCGGGAGAAGCACAGATACGCAGTATTTT | CASSDGRQGGRSTDTQYF
TRBJ2-3 | TRBD2 | TRBV3-1/TRBV3-2 | - | TGTGCCAGCAGCCACAACCCCACGCGGGGGGGCGAGACAGATACGCAGTATTTT | CASSHNPTRGGETDTQYF
TRBJ2-1 | TRBD2 | TRBV2 | - | TGTGCCAGCAGTGAGGGGGCTAGCGGGGGCGATGAGCAGTTCTTC | CASSEGASGGDEQFF
TRBJ1-2 | - | TRBV7-2 | few | TGTGCCAGCAGCCTCGGGAACTATGGCTACACCTTC | CASSLGNYGYTF
TRBJ2-2 | TRBD1 | TRBV28 | - | TGTGCCAGCAGTCGACCACAGGGGGAACCCGGGGAGCTGTTTTTT | CASSRPQGEPGELFF
TRBJ2-3 | TRBD1 | TRBV7-2 | - | TGTGCCAGCAGCTCTCGGACAGGGGGACCTTTTAGAACAGATACGCAGTATTTT | CASSSRTGGPFRTDTQYF
TRBJ2-7 | - | TRBV7-3 | - | TGTGCCAGCAGCCAAGGGGCGGTGCAGTACTTC | CASSQGAVQYF
TRBJ2-4 | TRBD2 | TRBV3-1/TRBV3-2 | - | TGTGCCAGCAGCCAAGCCGCGCCCAGCGGGGGCCCTGTTCAAGGCAAAAACATTCAGTACTTC | CASSQAAPSGGPVQGKNIQYF
TRBJ1-3 | - | TRBV18 | - | TGTGCCAGCTCACCAGATCAGGGCCTCTCTGGAAACACCATATATTTT | CASSPDQGLSGNTIYF
TRBJ1-1 | TRBD1 | TRBV9 | - | TGTGCCAGCAGCGTAGAGGTGACAGGGCCGAACACTGAAGCTTTCTTT | CASSVEVTGPNTEAFF
TRBJ2-3 | TRBD2 | TRBV4-3 | - | TGCGCCAGCAGCCAAGATTTTATGGGACTACAAAGCACAGATACGCAGTATTTT | CASSQDFMGLQSTDTQYF
TRBJ2-7 | - | TRBV6-5 | - | TGTGCCAGCAGTCCTCTCAGGGGATGGGACGAGCAGTACTTC | CASSPLRGWDEQYF
TRBJ1-6 | TRBD1 | TRBV18 | - | TGTGCCAGCTCACGAGATCCCGGGACAGCAAATTCACCCCTCCACTTT | CASSRDPGTANSPLHF
TRBJ1-2 | TRBD1 | TRBV7-8 | - | TGTGCCAGCAGCCCACGGACAGGGGAGGCCTATGGCTACACCTTC | CASSPRTGEAYGYTF
TRBJ2-3 | TRBD1 | TRBV5-1 | - | TGCGCCAGCAGCCAAAACCAGGGGGCCGCAGATACGCAGTATTTT | CASSQNQGAADTQYF
TRBJ1-4 | TRBD1 | TRBV5-4 | - | TGTGCCAGCAGCAACTCCGACAGGGAGGAGAAACTGTTTTTT | CASSNSDREEKLFF
TRBJ2-5 | TRBD1 | TRBV24-1 | - | TGTGCCACCAGTGATTCGTACAGGGGTACAGGAGAGACCCAGTACTTC | CATSDSYRGTGETQYF
TRBJ2-3 | - | TRBV11-3 | medium-sized | TGTGCCAGCAGCTTAGGGATAGGGAGAACGACAGATACGCAGTATTTT | CASSLGIGRTTDTQYF
TRBJ1-2 | TRBD1 | TRBV27 | once | TGTGCCAGCAAATCGGGCCAGGGGGCCGTTGGCTACACCTTC | CASKSGQGAVGYTF
TRBJ2-3 | - | TRBV4-1 | - | TGCGCCAGCCGGGGTGAGGGGGTCGATACGCAGTATTTT | CASRGEGVDTQYF
TRBJ2-1 | TRBD1 | TRBV7-9 | - | TGTGCCAGCAGCTTAGTCCCAGGGGGCGTTGAGCAGTTCTTC | CASSLVPGGVEQFF
TRBJ2-1 | TRBD2 | TRBV24-1 | - | TGTGCCCCGCGGGGGGCGTTAGTACCCAACAATGAGCAGTTCTTC | CAPRGALVPNNEQFF
TRBJ1-3 | - | TRBV14 | - | TGTGCCAGCAGCCAATATCGCTATTCTGGAAACACCATATATTTT | CASSQYRYSGNTIYF
TRBJ2-1 | - | TRBV29-1 | - | TGCAGCGCCGGGATATACAATGAGCAGTTCTTC | CSAGIYNEQFF
TRBJ2-7 | - | TRBV7-2 | - | TGTGCCAGCAGCTTAGGCGGGACGGGGACCTACGAGCAGTACTTC | CASSLGGTGTYEQYF
TRBJ2-1 | - | TRBV2 | - | TGTGCCAGCAGTGAGGGTCCGGGGGGCGGATACAATGAGCAGTTCTTC | CASSEGPGGGYNEQFF
TRBJ1-2 | TRBD1 | TRBV7-3 | - | TGTGCCGTGACAGGGGGCATTCATGGCTACACCTTC | CAVTGGIHGYTF
TRBJ1-1 | - | TRBV5-1 | - | TGCGCCAGCAGCGAACGACAGACGATGAACACTGAAGCTTTCTTT | CASSERQTMNTEAFF
TRBJ1-5 | TRBD1 | TRBV6-1 | - | TGTGCCAGCAGTGAATTGGTCAGGGGGGCCGATCAGCCCCAGCATTTT | CASSELVRGADQPQHF
TRBJ1-2 | - | TRBV29-1 | - | TGCAGCGGAGCGGGGGCCAACTATGGCTACACCTTC | CSGAGANYGYTF
TRBJ2-5 | - | TRBV1 | - | TGCACCAGCCTGGCGGGGGGGGAGACCCAGTACTTC | CTSLAGGETQYF
TRBJ1-2 | - | TRBV3-1/TRBV3-2 | - | TGTGCCAGCAGCCAGATGTACGGGAGTGAGGGCTACACCTTC | CASSQMYGSEGYTF